The next 5 T cell receptor beta chains were all read from a single sample in a study of blood T cell repertoires in COVID-19. The method was immunoSEQ multiplex PCR; TCRdb's version includes in-frame clones alone and lacks a portion of them. The table records approximately 250,000 clones, roughly 84% of them present only once. Sequenced input: peripheral blood. Source of these receptors: a human donor in a cohort sampled during active COVID-19.

This chain links TRBV5-1 with TRBJ2-1; 9 bases agree with TRBD2. The CDR3 totals 14 residues. The germline V gene encodes CDR1 SGHRS and CDR2 YFSETQ. V was pared by 2 bases and J by 7 bases, with 4 bases of the junction left unmatched. The CDR3 region is CASSFAGGSNEQFF. In DNA, the CDR3 is TGCGCCAGCAGCTTTGCGGGAGGGTCAAATGAGCAGTTCTTC.

The chain carries TRBV18 and TRBJ2-7, with 9 bases that match TRBD2. The CDR3 extends over 16 amino acids. The trim removed 2 bases at V and 9 bases at J, leaving 14 bases unmatched. Germline CDR1 reads KGHSH; CDR2 reads LQKENI. Here the CDR3 reads CASSPGVAGVLEGQYF. As DNA, the CDR3 is TGTGCCAGCTCACCAGGGGTAGCGGGAGTCCTCGAGGGGCAGTACTTC. The full variable domain, rest sourced from reference TRBV18 and TRBJ2-7, is NAGVMQNPRHLVRRRGQEARLRCSPMKGHSHVYWYRQLPEEGLKFMVYLQKENIIDESGMPKERFSAEFPKEGPSILRIQQVVRGDSAAYFCASSPGVAGVLEGQYFGPGTRLTVT.

This clone was counted once. This chain uses TRBV9 with TRBJ1-1; D not resolved. Germline lookup yields CDR1 SGDLS and CDR2 YYNGEE. V lost 4 bases and J 6 bases, leaving 10 bases between the germline ends. The CDR3 extends over 12 amino acids. This chain's CDR3 is CASSPQIAEAFF. The CDR3 nucleotides read TGTGCCAGCAGCCCACAGATTGCTGAAGCTTTCTTT. The full variable domain, completed using reference TRBV9 and TRBJ1-1, is DSGVTQTPKHLITATGQRVTLRCSPRSGDLSVYWYQQSLDQGLQFLIQYYNGEERAKGNILERFSAQQFPDLHSELNLSSLELGDSALYFCASSPQIAEAFFGQGTRLTVV.

V is TRBV2 and J is TRBJ1-1; no definite D call. In germline, CDR1 is SNHLY, CDR2 FYNNEI. The ends were cut back, 9 bases at V and 6 bases at J, with 11 bases in the middle. CDR3 length: 11 residues. CDR3 sequence (DNA): TGTGCCAGTCACAACGGGGCTGAAGCTTTCTTT. Its protein is CASHNGAEAFF.

The V call is TRBV28, the J call TRBJ2-2, with 10 bases matching TRBD1. Germline V gene lookup returns CDR1 MDHEN and CDR2 SYDVKM. After removal of 6 bases from V and 4 bases from J, the junction contained 8 bases not matched to a gene. The CDR3 runs 16 residues. The CDR3 loop reads CASRSGTGVRTGELFF. In DNA, the CDR3 is TGTGCCAGCAGATCCGGGACAGGGGTTCGCACCGGGGAGCTGTTTTTT.